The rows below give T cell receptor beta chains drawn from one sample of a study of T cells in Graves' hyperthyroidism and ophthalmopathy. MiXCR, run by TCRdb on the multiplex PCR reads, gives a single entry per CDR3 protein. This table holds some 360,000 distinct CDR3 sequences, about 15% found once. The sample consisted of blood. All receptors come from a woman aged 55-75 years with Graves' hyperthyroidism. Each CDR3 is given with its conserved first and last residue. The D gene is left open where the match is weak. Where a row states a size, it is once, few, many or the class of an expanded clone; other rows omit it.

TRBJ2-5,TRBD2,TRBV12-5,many,TGTGCTAGTGGTGGGGGACTAGCGGGACGAGAGACCCAGTACTTC,CASGGGLAGRETQYF
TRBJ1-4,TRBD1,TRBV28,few,TGTGCCAGCAGTTACGGGACAGGGGTAGGAAAACTGTTTTTT,CASSYGTGVGKLFF
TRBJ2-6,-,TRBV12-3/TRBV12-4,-,TGTGCCAGCAGTTCCGAAGGACTGATCACCTCTGGGGCCAACGTCCTGACTTTC,CASSSEGLITSGANVLTF
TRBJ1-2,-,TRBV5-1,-,TGCGCCAGCAGCCTAGGGTGGGTAAAGGACTATGGCTACACCTTC,CASSLGWVKDYGYTF
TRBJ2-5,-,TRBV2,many,TGTGCCAGCAGTTGGAAAGAGACCCAGTACTTC,CASSWKETQYF
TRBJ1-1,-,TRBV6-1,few,TGCTTAACGGGACGTAAGAACACTGAAGCTTTCTTT,CLTGRKNTEAFF
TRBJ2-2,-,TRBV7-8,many,TGTGCCAGCAGCTTTGCGAGCGGAAGTAACACCGGGGAGCTGTTTTTT,CASSFASGSNTGELFF
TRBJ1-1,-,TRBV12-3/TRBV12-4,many,TGTGCCAGCAGTTGGGTGGGGAACACTGAAGCTTTCTTT,CASSWVGNTEAFF
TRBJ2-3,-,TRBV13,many,TGTGCCAGCAGCCCGGACGGCTCGCCGGTAGATACGCAGTATTTT,CASSPDGSPVDTQYF
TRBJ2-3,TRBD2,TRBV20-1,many,TGCAGTGCTAATCGACTAGCGGGAGGAGCCGGGCTTAGCACAGATACGCAGTATTTT,CSANRLAGGAGLSTDTQYF
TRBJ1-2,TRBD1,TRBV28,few,TGTGCCAGCAGAACAACCGGGACAGGGCTTTATGGCTACACCTTC,CASRTTGTGLYGYTF
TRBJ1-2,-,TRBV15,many,TGTGCCACCAGCAGAGATACGGGCAGGAACTATGGCTACACCTTC,CATSRDTGRNYGYTF
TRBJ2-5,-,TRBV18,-,TGTGCCAGCTCACCGGTAGGGCCAGAGACCCAGTACTTC,CASSPVGPETQYF
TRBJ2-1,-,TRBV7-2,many,TGTGCCAGCAGCTTAGCTTTTTCGGCCGGGCTTCGTGAGCAGTTCTTC,CASSLAFSAGLREQFF
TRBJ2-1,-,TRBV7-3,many,TGTGCCAGCAGCCCGCAGGGGGGCCAGGGTAGTGAGCAGTTCTTC,CASSPQGGQGSEQFF
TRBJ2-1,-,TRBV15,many,TGTGCCACCAGCAGAGATTTGGTTACAGGGTCTGAGCAGTTCTTC,CATSRDLVTGSEQFF
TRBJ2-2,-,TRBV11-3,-,TGTGCCAGCAGCTTAGATTCCTACTCGAACACCGGGGAGCTGTTTTTT,CASSLDSYSNTGELFF
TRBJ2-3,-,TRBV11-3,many,TGTGCCAGCAGCCCACTGGGGCTGGCGGAAGATACGCAGTATTTT,CASSPLGLAEDTQYF
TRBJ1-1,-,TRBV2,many,TGTGCCAGCAGTGTGTTTTTAGGGGCTGAAGCTTTCTTT,CASSVFLGAEAFF
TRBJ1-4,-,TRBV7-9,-,TGTGCCAGCAGCTTATACACAGGGACTGAAAAACTGTTTTTT,CASSLYTGTEKLFF
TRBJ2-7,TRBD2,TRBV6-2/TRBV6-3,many,TGTGCCAGCAGTTACGGCACTAGCGGTCTCTACGAGCAGTACTTC,CASSYGTSGLYEQYF
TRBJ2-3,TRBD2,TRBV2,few,TGTGCCAGCAGGGAGACTAGCGGGAGCCCAGATACGCAGTATTTT,CASRETSGSPDTQYF
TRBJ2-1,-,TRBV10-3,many,TGTGCCATCAGTGCGGTTGACAATTACAATGAGCAGTTCTTC,CAISAVDNYNEQFF
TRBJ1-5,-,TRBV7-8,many,TGTGCCAGCAGCTTAGGCAGCACCTCTTTCAATCAGCCCCAGCATTTT,CASSLGSTSFNQPQHF
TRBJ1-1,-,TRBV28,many,TGTGCCAGCAGCCTCCGACACCTCATGAACACTGAAGCTTTCTTT,CASSLRHLMNTEAFF
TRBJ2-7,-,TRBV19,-,TGTGCCAGTAGTCTAATGGACTCTTACGAGCAGTACTTC,CASSLMDSYEQYF
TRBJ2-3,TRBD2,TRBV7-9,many,TGTGCCAGCGGAACCTCTTTACTAGCGGAAACAGATACGCAGTATTTT,CASGTSLLAETDTQYF
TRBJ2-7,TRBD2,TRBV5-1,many,TGCGCCAGCAGCTTACTAGCGGGACTTGGCTACGAGCAGTACTTC,CASSLLAGLGYEQYF
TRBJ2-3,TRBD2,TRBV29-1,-,TGCAGCGTGGGGGGAGGGCCTCAATTAGATACGCAGTATTTT,CSVGGGPQLDTQYF
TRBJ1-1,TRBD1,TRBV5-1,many,TGCGCCAGCAGCTTGGGGACAGGGGATAAGGACACTGAAGCTTTCTTT,CASSLGTGDKDTEAFF
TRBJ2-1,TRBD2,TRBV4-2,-,TGTGCCAGCAGCCGAGTCTTAGAGGGGAGACTAGCGGGAGGCGATGAGCAGTTCTTC,CASSRVLEGRLAGGDEQFF
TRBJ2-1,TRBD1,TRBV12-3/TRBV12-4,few,TGTGCCAGTAAACAGGGGGTCGGCAATGAGCAGTTCTTC,CASKQGVGNEQFF
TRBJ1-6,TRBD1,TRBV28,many,TGTGCCAGCAGTGCACCTACAGGGGCTTCACCCCTCCACTTT,CASSAPTGASPLHF
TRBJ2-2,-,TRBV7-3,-,TGTGCCAGCAGCTTCCCACCGGCCACACTCTCCGGGGAGCTGTTTTTT,CASSFPPATLSGELFF
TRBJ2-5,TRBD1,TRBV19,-,TGTGCCAGTAGTATATGGGACAGATCAAGAGAGCAGTACTTC,CASSIWDRSREQYF
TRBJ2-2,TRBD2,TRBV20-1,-,TGCAGTGCTACTAGCGGGAGCGGCACCGGGGAGCTGTTTTTT,CSATSGSGTGELFF